This T cell receptor (beta chain) was captured in a study of siplizumab effects on memory and regulatory T cells. Concerning this clone itself: Its target is unknown.

Assay used: immunoSEQ multiplex PCR; TCRdb lists only in-frame clones, some missing. The sample holds fewer than 100,000 clones, approximately 95% seen once. This CDR3 has 15 residues. The germline V gene encodes CDR1 SGDLS and CDR2 YYNGEE. Germline trimming cut 4 bases from V and 5 bases from J; bases unmatched to any gene: 7. Findings of the study overall: Whether the proliferating Tregs (from siplizumab cultures) were suppressive was not confirmed.

What was sequenced was non-Treg CD4+ T cells sorted from blood. The chain combines TRBV9 with TRBJ2-5; 11 bases map to TRBD2. This receptor was identified in a human donor in good health. CDR3 sequence: CASSFGTSGGETQYF. The CDR3 DNA sequence: TGTGCCAGCAGCTTTGGAACTAGCGGGGGTGAGACCCAGTACTTC.